These 19 T cell receptor beta chains came from one sample sequenced in a study of blood T cell repertoires in COVID-19. Some clones are missing from TCRdb's copy, which holds only in-frame ones; the method was immunoSEQ multiplex PCR. The data show roughly 240,000 clones, with approximately 85% seen just once and approximately 4.5% held by the top ten. Sample: peripheral blood. The receptors shown here come from a woman aged 70-85 years with acute or convalescent COVID-19.

Remarks on this clone: This same CDR3 is encoded by further DNA sequences in the sample. This chain connects TRBV28 to TRBJ1-2; a weak D match, TRBD1 (5 bases). Germline lookup yields CDR1 MDHEN and CDR2 SYDVKM. This CDR3 has 12 amino acids. Deletions cut 1 base from V and 7 bases from J, with 7 bases between. CDR3 DNA sequence: TGTGCCAGCAGTTTATCAGGGTCTGGCTACACCTTC. It translates to CASSLSGSGYTF.

The J gene is TRBJ1-1, the V gene TRBV20-1, with unresolved D. From germline, CDR1 is DFQATT and CDR2 SNEGSKA (reference sequence). The germline V and J ends were trimmed by 3 bases and 0 bases, with 8 bases remaining between them. This CDR3 comprises 13 residues. CDR3 in DNA: TGCAGTGCTAGTCCTACCTTGAACACTGAAGCTTTCTTT. It yields the protein CSASPTLNTEAFF.

The CDR3 DNA reads as TGCGCCAGCAGCCATGGACAGGATGGCTACACCTTC. Translating it yields CASSHGQDGYTF. The chain joins TRBV10-2 to TRBJ1-2; 7 nucleotides line up with TRBD1. This CDR3 is built from 12 residues. V dropped 6 bases and J dropped 6; count of bases not matched to a gene: 4. Germline CDR1 reads WSHSY; CDR2 reads SAAADI.

The rearrangement uses TRBV6-2 or TRBV6-3 and TRBJ1-2, with a weak D call TRBD1 (6 bases). Germline CDR1 reads MNHEY; CDR2 reads SVGEGT. Trimming shortened V by 0 bases and J by 6 bases, and 14 bases separated the two germline ends. The CDR3 consists of 15 residues. CDR3 bases: TGTGCCAGCAGTTACTCCGGGGGGCGACAGAATGGCTACACCTTC. Its protein product is CASSYSGGRQNGYTF.

The V and J genes are TRBV18 and TRBJ1-5; D uncertain. Between the trimmed V and J ends, which lost 0 bases and 6 bases, there was a span of 12 bases. Looked up from germline, CDR1 is KGHSH and CDR2 is LQKENI. The CDR3 covers 15 residues. CDR3 coding DNA: TGTGCCAGCTCACCACCGAACGGGGAGGGTCAGCCCCAGCATTTT. Residues: CASSPPNGEGQPQHF.

This clone came up a few times. The CDR3 loop is CAWSTGTNYGYTF. Here the CDR3 DNA reads TGTGCCTGGAGTACAGGGACCAACTATGGCTACACCTTC. This chain links TRBV30 with TRBJ1-2, with a tentative D call TRBD1 (6 bases). CDR1 GTSNPN and CDR2 SVGIG come from the germline V gene (reference sequence). CDR3 length: 13 amino acids. V gave up 2 bases and J gave up 2 bases, with 9 bases separating them.

This clone was found once. The rearrangement links TRBV28 to TRBJ2-3; a weak D match, TRBD2 (6 bases). Germline values: CDR1 MDHEN, CDR2 SYDVKM. This CDR3 has 16 residues. Deletions cut 3 bases from V and 2 bases from J, with 15 bases between. The CDR3 here is CASSFRLGGYTDTQYF. For the CDR3, the DNA is TGTGCCAGCAGTTTTCGGCTAGGAGGGTACACAGATACGCAGTATTTT.

The chain employs TRBV3-1 (or the pseudogene TRBV3-2) and TRBJ1-1, with 8 bases matching TRBD1. The CDR3 loop spans 13 amino acids. J was trimmed by 5 bases and V by 1 base; bases with no gene match: 0. Germline CDR1 is LGHDT and CDR2 is YNNKEL (reference sequence). CDR3 in DNA: TGTGCCAGCAGCCAAGGACAGGGGACTGAAGCTTTCTTT. Amino acids: CASSQGQGTEAFF.

The genes are TRBV2 and TRBJ1-1, with D perhaps matching TRBD1 (5 bases). The V and J ends lost 6 bases and 1 base respectively, with 15 bases between them. Germline CDR1 is SNHLY and CDR2 is FYNNEI. The CDR3 runs 15 residues. CDR3 loop: CASRDTGLRNTEAFF. In nucleotides, the CDR3 is TGTGCCAGCAGGGATACGGGACTTAGGAACACTGAAGCTTTCTTT.

The gene calls are TRBV2 and TRBJ1-6, with TRBD1 as a possible D gene (5 bases). CDR3 length equals 13 residues. V was cut by 8 bases and J by 9 bases, with 14 bases left in between. Germline V CDR1 and CDR2: SNHLY, FYNNEI. This CDR3 reads CASGGEFTSPLHF. The CDR3 DNA reads TGTGCCAGCGGGGGGGAATTTACTTCACCCCTCCACTTT.

This sequence joins TRBV12-3 or TRBV12-4 and TRBJ1-1; D not resolved. This CDR3 has 12 residues. The ends were cut back, 6 bases at V and 7 bases at J, with 12 bases in the middle. CDR3 in DNA: TGTGCCAGCAGCCGGCGGCCTGTTGAAGCTTTCTTT. Amino acid sequence: CASSRRPVEAFF.

This clone was detected ten times or more. The chain is built from TRBV4-1 and TRBJ1-5; 8 nucleotides match TRBD1. The CDR3 is made up of 18 amino acids. Losses at the gene ends were 0 bases for V and 0 bases for J; bases not matched to a gene: 7. Germline V gene lookup returns CDR1 MGHRA and CDR2 YSYEKL. CDR3 protein: CASSQEMTGTGSNQPQHF. Written as DNA, the CDR3 is TGCGCCAGCAGCCAAGAGATGACCGGGACAGGTAGCAATCAGCCCCAGCATTTT.

This clone is a singleton in its sample. V is TRBV6-5 and J is TRBJ1-2; 7 bases line up with TRBD1. The germline V gene encodes CDR1 MNHEY and CDR2 SVGAGI. Trimming removed 5 bases from V and 5 bases from J; junction bases left unmatched: 8. The CDR3 runs to 14 residues. CDR3: CASSPVQGNYGYTF. The CDR3 DNA reads as TGTGCCAGCAGTCCGGTACAGGGGAATTATGGCTACACCTTC.

This clone appeared a single time. The chain employs TRBV6-5 and TRBJ1-1; 9 bases match TRBD1. Germline trimming cut 7 bases from V and 5 bases from J; bases unmatched to any gene: 8. This CDR3 region has 14 residues. Germline loops: CDR1 MNHEY, CDR2 SVGAGI. CDR3 bases: TGTGCCAGCAACTTCGACAGGGGGGGGACTGAAGCTTTCTTT. As protein: CASNFDRGGTEAFF.

This sequence joins TRBV4-2 and TRBJ1-6, with 7 bases identical to TRBD1. This CDR3 has 15 residues. V lost 0 bases, J lost 8 bases, and 4 bases stayed unmatched. Germline lookup yields CDR1 LGHNA and CDR2 YNFKEQ. CDR3 in amino acids: CASSQEGQEDSPLHF. CDR3 sequence (DNA): TGTGCCAGCAGCCAAGAAGGACAGGAAGATTCACCCCTCCACTTT.

This clone was detected once. The chain uses TRBV20-1 and TRBJ1-5; no definite D call. CDR3 length equals 11 residues. Trimming removed 6 bases at V and 2 bases at J, with 5 bases between. Germline CDR1 and CDR2: DFQATT and SNEGSKA (reference sequence). The CDR3 region is CSARGNQPQHF. The DNA for the CDR3 is TGCAGTGCCCGGGGCAATCAGCCCCAGCATTTT.

V usage is TRBV29-1 and J usage is TRBJ2-3, with 16 positions matching TRBD2. The CDR3 runs to 19 residues. V trimming: 6 bases; J trimming: 0 bases; junction bases outside the gene matches: 12. Looked up from germline, CDR1 is SQVTM and CDR2 is ANQGSEA. The CDR3: CSVSGTSGGAFASTDTQYF. CDR3 DNA sequence: TGCAGCGTCTCCGGGACTAGCGGGGGGGCCTTTGCAAGCACAGATACGCAGTATTTT.

This clone appeared a single time. The chain uses TRBV29-1 and TRBJ2-1; D remains ambiguous. The V end lost 7 bases, the J end lost 6 bases, and 13 bases lay between the germline ends. The CDR3 is made up of 12 amino acids. The V gene's germline CDR1 is SQVTM and CDR2 ANQGSEA. CDR3 nucleotides: TGCAGCGGGCTAGGTGGAGTCAATGAGCAGTTCTTC. As protein: CSGLGGVNEQFF.

This clone was found many times. The chain is built from TRBV5-1 and TRBJ1-4; tentatively, D is TRBD1 (5 bases). The CDR3 loop spans 15 amino acids. V shed 0 bases and J shed 4 bases, with 10 bases lying between them. Germline V CDR1 and CDR2: SGHRS, YFSETQ. The CDR3: CASSLDGADNEKLFF. The CDR3, as DNA: TGCGCCAGCAGCTTGGATGGGGCCGATAATGAAAAACTGTTTTTT.